Below are 8 T cell receptor beta chains sequenced from a single sample in a study of blood T cells in healthy people across ages. The use of a sample-barcoded 5' primer and a J-beta primer mix characterized a second PCR of about 7 to 12 cycles. TCRdb independently ran MiXCR on the 5' RACE reads; one entry per CDR3 protein. The sample lists more than 500,000 distinct CDR3 sequences; about 27% were seen once. A further study also used this sample, focusing on T cells of mothers and their children.

Sample: blood. The receptors were sampled from a boy between 2 and 15 years old in good health.

This clonotype has a handful of counts. The V call is TRBV29-1, the J call TRBJ1-4; D remains unclear. Germline V gives CDR1 SQVTM, CDR2 ANQGSEA. CDR3 length: 15 residues. Trimming pared 6 bases from V and 8 bases from J, leaving 22 bases between. CDR3: CSVRKHQDSSEKLFF. The CDR3 coding sequence is TGCAGCGTCCGAAAACACCAGGACTCCTCGGAAAAACTGTTTTTT.

The chain links TRBV24-1 to TRBJ1-2; 7 nucleotides match TRBD1. Germline assignment: CDR1 KGHDR and CDR2 SFDVKD. The V and J ends lost 4 bases and 8 bases, in that order; junction bases with no gene match: 15. The CDR3 is made up of 16 amino acids. The CDR3 here is CATSDPNNDRAPGYTF. CDR3 nucleotide sequence: TGTGCCACCAGTGACCCAAACAATGACAGGGCTCCCGGCTACACCTTC.

The chain couples TRBV24-1 to TRBJ1-2, with 9 bases aligning to TRBD1. Trimming took 6 bases from V and 0 from J; bases not matched to a gene: 10. This CDR3 region has 17 residues. Germline V gene data show CDR1 as KGHDR and CDR2 as SFDVKD. Here the CDR3 reads CATSTRDREAANYGYTF. In DNA form, the CDR3 reads TGTGCCACCAGTACCCGGGACAGGGAAGCAGCTAACTATGGCTACACCTTC.

This clonotype was observed a few times. The V gene is TRBV2, the J gene TRBJ1-1; D is possibly TRBD1 (5 bases). This CDR3 region has 13 residues. Deletions cut 3 bases from V and 5 bases from J, with 10 bases between. Germline loops: CDR1 SNHLY, CDR2 FYNNEI. CDR3 nucleotide sequence: TGTGCCAGCAGTGAGGGGGGGTTTACTGAAGCTTTCTTT. Residues: CASSEGGFTEAFF. Together with reference TRBV2 and TRBJ1-1, the CDR3 gives the full variable domain: EPEVTQTPSHQVTQMGQEVILRCVPISNHLYFYWYRQILGQKVEFLVSFYNNEISEKSEIFDDQFSVERPDGSNFTLKIRSTKLEDSAMYFCASSEGGFTEAFFGQGTRLTVV.

This clonotype was seen a few times. The chain joins TRBV7-2 to TRBJ2-1; weak D call: TRBD2 (6 bases). This CDR3 region has 17 residues. Trimming took off 0 bases at V and 9 bases at J, with 21 bases between the two ends. The germline V gene encodes CDR1 SGHTA and CDR2 FQGNSA. The CDR3 DNA is TGTGCCAGCAGCTTAGCGGCGGGACCCACGAAGCAGGGTGAGCAGTTCTTC. Translating gives CASSLAAGPTKQGEQFF.

This clonotype was seen only a few times. The chain is built from TRBV6-5 and TRBJ1-3, with TRBD1 identical over 8 bases. This CDR3 has 13 residues. Germline V gene sequence: CDR1 MNHEY, CDR2 SVGAGI. The V gene end was trimmed by 6 bases and the J gene end by 7 bases; junction bases not matched to a gene: 5. CDR3: CASSRQGWNTIYF. As DNA, the CDR3 is TGTGCCAGCAGCCGACAGGGGTGGAACACCATATATTTT.

The chain combines TRBV7-9 with TRBJ2-5, with D unresolved. Trimming pared 5 bases from V and 2 bases from J, leaving 12 bases between. The length of the CDR3 is 14 residues. Germline V CDR1 and CDR2: SEHNR, FQNEAQ (reference sequence). The DNA for the CDR3 is TGTGCCAGCAGCCTTGCTCATATACAAGAGACCCAGTACTTC. Its translation: CASSLAHIQETQYF.

In the case of this clonotype: The likely explanation is a read error, given a far larger clone one base away. V gene TRBV27 combines with J gene TRBJ2-7; D unresolved. The CDR3 runs to 11 residues. In germline, CDR1 is MNHEY, CDR2 SMNVEV (reference sequence). CDR3: CAGSLSYEQYF. The CDR3, as DNA: TGTGCCGGCAGTCTCTCCTACGAGCAGTACTTC.